This T cell receptor beta chain stems from a study of T cell responses to AZD1222 COVID-19 vaccine. Produced via immunoSEQ multiplex PCR; TCRdb's table is partial and in-frame only. The sample lists fewer than 85,000 clones, about 91% occurring once. This CDR3 spans 10 amino acids. The germline V and J ends were trimmed by 10 bases and 2 bases, with 4 bases remaining between them. The V gene's germline CDR1 is LNHDA and CDR2 SQIVND (reference sequence). This receptor was identified in an adult in good health. The chain links TRBV19 to TRBJ2-3; no reliable D call. The sequences come from peripheral blood, collected on day 0 of AZD1222 vaccination. Written as DNA, the CDR3 is TGTGCCACCCTCACAGATACGCAGTATTTT. Encoded protein: CATLTDTQYF.